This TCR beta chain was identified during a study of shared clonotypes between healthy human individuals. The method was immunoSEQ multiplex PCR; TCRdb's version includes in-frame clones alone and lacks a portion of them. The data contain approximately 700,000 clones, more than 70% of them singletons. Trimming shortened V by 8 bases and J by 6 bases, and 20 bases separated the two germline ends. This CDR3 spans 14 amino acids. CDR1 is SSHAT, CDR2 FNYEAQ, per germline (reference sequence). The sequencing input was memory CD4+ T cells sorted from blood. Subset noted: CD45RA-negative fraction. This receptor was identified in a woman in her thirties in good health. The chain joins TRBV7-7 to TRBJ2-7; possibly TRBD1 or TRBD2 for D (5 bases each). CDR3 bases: TGTGCCAGCCCCAAAGTGGCAGGGACGGGCGAGCAGTACTTC. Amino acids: CASPKVAGTGEQYF.